One and the same sample provided the 23 T cell receptor beta chains below, sequenced in a study of cytomegalovirus exposure and HLA in healthy donors. Researchers ran the PCR with 60 Vbeta and 13 Jbeta primers. Profiled with immunoSEQ multiplex PCR; TCRdb holds only in-frame clones, not every one. Altogether around 150,000 clones are present, about four fifths being singletons, with the ten largest covering approximately 8%. The specimen sequenced was PBMCs. The source is a male donor in good health and CMV-seropositive.

The V gene is TRBV18, the J gene TRBJ1-2; the D gene is possibly TRBD1 (5 bases). The CDR3 has 13 amino acids. Trimming stripped 3 bases from V and 8 bases from J, with 13 bases between. Per the germline V gene, CDR1 is KGHSH and CDR2 is LQKENI. This chain's CDR3 is CASSPFDREGYTF. CDR3 in DNA: TGTGCCAGCTCACCCTTTGACAGAGAGGGCTACACCTTC.

The table lists this clone with a count of one. V and J are TRBV28 and TRBJ1-1, with D uncertain. Germline loops: CDR1 MDHEN, CDR2 SYDVKM. The length of the CDR3 is 12 residues. Trimming took off 6 bases at V and 1 base at J, with 6 bases between the two ends. The CDR3 loop reads CASSSGNTEAFF. DNA of the CDR3: TGTGCCAGCAGCTCAGGGAACACTGAAGCTTTCTTT.

CDR3 residues: CAISGQAGTEAFF. CDR3 DNA: TGTGCCATCAGCGGACAGGCGGGCACTGAAGCTTTCTTT. The chain links TRBV10-3 to TRBJ1-1; 7 bases fit TRBD1. Germline V gene sequence: CDR1 ENHRY, CDR2 SYGVKD. This CDR3 has 13 amino acids. Germline trimming cut 6 bases from V and 4 bases from J; bases unmatched to any gene: 5.

The rearrangement uses TRBV7-2 and TRBJ1-2, with TRBD1 matching 8 bases. From germline, CDR1 is SGHTA and CDR2 FQGNSA. The CDR3 contains 14 residues. V lost 2 bases to trimming and J lost 5 bases; unmatched junction nucleotides: 4. CDR3 nucleotide sequence: TGTGCCAGCAGCTTAAATCAGGGGGCTTATGGCTACACCTTC. This gives the protein CASSLNQGAYGYTF.

In its sample, this clone was seen once. The chain joins TRBV18 to TRBJ1-4, with 12 bases matching TRBD1. CDR1 is KGHSH and CDR2 is LQKENI in the germline V gene. The CDR3 loop spans 16 amino acids. J was trimmed by 8 bases and V by 0 bases; bases with no gene match: 4. The CDR3 region has the DNA TGTGCCAGCTCACCACCCCCCGGGACAGGGGGCGAAAAACTGTTTTTT. It codes for CASSPPPGTGGEKLFF.

V and J are TRBV16 and TRBJ1-5; tentatively, D is TRBD1 (6 bases). The V end lost 5 bases, the J end lost 6 bases, and 11 bases lay between the germline ends. The CDR3 is made up of 13 amino acids. Looked up from germline, CDR1 is KGHSY and CDR2 is FQNENV. The CDR3 nucleotides are TGTGCCAGCAGCGAGGGGGAGAGTCAGCCCCAGCATTTT. This translates into CASSEGESQPQHF.

J is TRBJ1-1 and V is TRBV7-9; D ambiguous. The CDR3 has 12 amino acids. Germline V gives CDR1 SEHNR, CDR2 FQNEAQ (reference sequence). V lost 2 bases to trimming and J lost 6 bases, with 7 bases between them. The CDR3, as DNA: TGTGCCAGCAGCTTAAATAGCCCTGAAGCTTTCTTT. Its protein is CASSLNSPEAFF.

The chain couples TRBV27 to TRBJ2-7; D ambiguous. The CDR3 runs 13 residues. Trimming shortened V by 0 bases and J by 1 base, and 4 bases separated the two germline ends. Germline-derived CDR1 and CDR2 are MNHEY and SMNVEV (reference sequence). In nucleotides, the CDR3 is TGTGCCAGCAGTTTATCCAGATCCTACGAGCAGTACTTC. Protein product: CASSLSRSYEQYF.

V usage is TRBV27 and J usage is TRBJ1-2, with 8 bases lining up with TRBD1. The CDR3 loop spans 15 amino acids. The V gene's germline CDR1 is MNHEY and CDR2 SMNVEV (reference sequence). J lost 3 bases, V lost 11 bases, and 14 bases had no gene match. The CDR3 nucleotides read TGTGCCGTAGCTATGAGGACAGGGAATGACTATGGCTACACCTTC. Translation gives CAVAMRTGNDYGYTF.

In DNA form, the CDR3 reads TGTGCCAGCAGTTTATGGGGGACAGGGAACACTGAAGCTTTCTTT. This sequence encodes CASSLWGTGNTEAFF. This chain uses TRBV27 with TRBJ1-1, with 8 bases aligning to TRBD1. Germline V lookup: CDR1 MNHEY, CDR2 SMNVEV (reference sequence). CDR3 length: 15 residues. V was clipped by 1 base and J by 1 base; unmatched bases: 2.

This chain joins TRBV28 and TRBJ2-3; D perhaps matches TRBD2 (5 bases). This CDR3 has 15 amino acids. Germline lookup yields CDR1 MDHEN and CDR2 SYDVKM. V was trimmed by 5 bases and J by 5 bases, leaving 17 bases between them. CDR3 loop: CASSVAGSGEDTQYF. CDR3 nucleotide sequence: TGTGCCAGCAGTGTTGCAGGATCCGGGGAAGATACGCAGTATTTT.

This clone was observed a few times. The chain employs TRBV10-1 and TRBJ2-3; 8 nucleotides line up with TRBD2. The V and J ends lost 6 bases and 1 base, in that order; junction bases with no gene match: 0. From germline, CDR1 is WNHNN and CDR2 SYGVQD (reference sequence). This CDR3 is 13 amino acids long. The CDR3 spells CASSGGGTDTQYF. CDR3 bases: TGCGCCAGCAGCGGGGGGGGCACAGATACGCAGTATTTT.

This chain uses TRBV7-6 with TRBJ2-7, with D possibly TRBD2 on 5 matching bases. The germline gives CDR1 SGHVS, CDR2 FNYEAQ. V lost 1 base and J 7 bases, leaving 8 bases between the germline ends. This CDR3 has 12 residues. The CDR3 spells CASSLGEREQYF. CDR3 nucleotide sequence: TGTGCCAGCAGCTTAGGGGAGAGGGAGCAGTACTTC.

The V and J genes are TRBV7-2 and TRBJ1-5, with a weak D call TRBD1 (5 bases). Trimming removed 1 base at V and 5 bases at J, with 6 bases between. CDR1 and CDR2 (germline): SGHTA, FQGNSA. The CDR3 is 13 amino acids. This chain's CDR3 is CASSLEGHQPQHF. In DNA, the CDR3 is TGTGCCAGCAGCTTAGAGGGGCATCAGCCCCAGCATTTT.

The V and J genes are TRBV7-2 and TRBJ1-5, with 9 nucleotides matching TRBD1. After removal of 0 bases from V and 6 bases from J, the junction contained 6 bases not matched to a gene. This CDR3 comprises 16 residues. Per germline, CDR1 SGHTA and CDR2 FQGNSA. CDR3 coding DNA: TGTGCCAGCAGCTTAGCCCTGGACAGGGGCGGTCAGCCCCAGCATTTT. This sequence encodes CASSLALDRGGQPQHF.

The chain couples TRBV30 to TRBJ1-1; TRBD1 might be the D (6 bases). The CDR3 covers 16 residues. Germline CDR1 reads GTSNPN; CDR2 reads SVGIG (reference sequence). Trimming stripped 4 bases from V and 1 base from J, with 19 bases between. The CDR3 here is CAWTRPGAGSNTEAFF. The CDR3 coding sequence is TGTGCCTGGACCCGCCCAGGGGCCGGATCGAACACTGAAGCTTTCTTT.

The chain carries TRBV2 and TRBJ2-3, with 8 positions matching TRBD2. The CDR3 is 14 amino acids. Germline trimming cut 7 bases from V and 5 bases from J; bases unmatched to any gene: 8. Looked up from germline, CDR1 is SNHLY and CDR2 is FYNNEI. The CDR3 is CASNSGGARDTQYF. The CDR3 DNA sequence: TGTGCCAGCAACTCCGGGGGGGCCAGAGATACGCAGTATTTT.

The chain combines TRBV5-4 with TRBJ2-1; weak D call: TRBD1 (6 bases). Germline V gene lookup returns CDR1 SGHNT and CDR2 YYREEE (reference sequence). V lost 4 bases and J 5 bases, leaving 10 bases between the germline ends. CDR3 length: 13 residues. Written as DNA, the CDR3 is TGTGCCAGCAGCCCGGGACAAAACAATGAGCAGTTCTTC. Amino acids: CASSPGQNNEQFF.

This clone was recorded once. As DNA, the CDR3 is TGCAGCGTCCTCAAGGCCAGGGCTGAAGCTTTCTTT. Residues: CSVLKARAEAFF. V is TRBV29-1 and J is TRBJ1-1, with D perhaps matching TRBD1 (5 bases). Per the germline V gene, CDR1 is SQVTM and CDR2 is ANQGSEA. Trimming removed 6 bases from V and 6 bases from J, with 14 bases in between. The CDR3 extends over 12 amino acids.

A single count supports this clone. The rearrangement links TRBV27 to TRBJ2-3; TRBD2 matches 12 bases. The CDR3 runs 13 residues. The germline CDR1 and CDR2 sequences are MNHEY and SMNVEV (reference sequence). V trimming: 8 bases; J trimming: 8 bases; junction bases outside the gene matches: 5. The CDR3 DNA reads as TGTGCCAGCGGACTAGCGGGAAGGGGTACGCAGTATTTT. Translated, it gives CASGLAGRGTQYF.

This clone occurred once. This CDR3 is CASSPGPDTQYF. The DNA of the CDR3 is TGTGCCAGCAGCCCTGGCCCCGATACGCAGTATTTT. The rearrangement links TRBV7-6 to TRBJ2-3; D gene uncertain. The V gene's germline CDR1 is SGHVS and CDR2 FNYEAQ. V was trimmed by 5 bases and J by 6 bases, leaving 9 bases between them. CDR3 length: 12 amino acids.

The chain has TRBV2 and TRBJ1-5; D gene uncertain. V was pared by 6 bases and J by 0 bases, with 12 bases between. Germline-derived CDR1 and CDR2 are SNHLY and FYNNEI. This CDR3 has 15 amino acids. The CDR3 DNA follows: TGTGCCAGCAGAGCCCAGACTTATAGCAATCAGCCCCAGCATTTT. The encoded protein is CASRAQTYSNQPQHF.

The V gene is TRBV6-5, the J gene TRBJ2-5, with a weak D call TRBD2 (5 bases). This CDR3 region has 14 residues. Deletions cut 2 bases from V and 5 bases from J, with 12 bases between. Germline-derived CDR1 and CDR2 are MNHEY and SVGAGI. The DNA for the CDR3 is TGTGCCAGCAGTTACGGAGGTGTATGGGAGACCCAGTACTTC. Translation: CASSYGGVWETQYF.